This T cell receptor beta chain comes out of a study of T cell repertoires in cytomegalovirus infection. Study-wide results and caveats: What dominated the ex vivo response were HLA-C-restricted CMV-specific TCR beta clonotypes.

Note on this clonotype: Its antigen remains unidentified.

CDR1 is SGHAT and CDR2 is FQNNGV in the germline V gene. With V trimmed by 4 bases and J by 0 bases, 22 bases remained unmatched. The CDR3 extends over 21 amino acids. TCRdb reanalysed the reads using MiXCR and keeps one entry per CDR3 protein. This sample has 100,000 to 150,000 distinct CDR3 sequences, with roughly a quarter found just once. The sequence was collected from a human donor in good health (CMV status not recorded). Some clones in this sample may be carry-over from other donors' samples. The sample was PBMCs, sequenced either directly or after in vitro stimulation (not recorded which). The genes are TRBV11-2 and TRBJ2-7; 9 bases match TRBD1. Here the CDR3 DNA reads TGTGCCAGCAGCTCCCTAACCGGGACAGGGACAAAGCTCTCAAGCTCCTACGAGCAGTACTTC. It codes for CASSSLTGTGTKLSSSYEQYF.